A selection of T cell receptor beta chains follows, all from one sample in a study of shared clonotypes between healthy human individuals. TCRdb keeps only in-frame clones here, not all; method: immunoSEQ multiplex PCR. The repertoire holds about 2.2 million clones, about 94% seen once, with around 1.7% in the top ten. Sequences were obtained from naive CD8+ T cells from PBMCs. These receptors all stem from a man younger than 35 in good health. Some clones in this sample may be carry-over from other donors' samples. Both conserved end residues are part of each CDR3. The order of the fields is D gene, J gene, clone size, V gene, CDR3 DNA, CDR3 protein. A D gene is named only where the DNA matches it firmly. Where a row states a size, it is once, few, many or the class of an expanded clone; other rows omit it.

d_call: TRBD1
j_call: TRBJ1-1
clone_size: .
v_call: TRBV7-8
cdr3_nt: TGTGCCAGCAGCGTACAGGGGTTTAACACTGAAGCTTTCTTT
cdr3_aa: CASSVQGFNTEAFF

d_call: .
j_call: TRBJ2-1
clone_size: .
v_call: TRBV28
cdr3_nt: TGTGCCAGCAGGGAGCTAGCCGGGACTTACAATGAGCAGTTCTTC
cdr3_aa: CASRELAGTYNEQFF

d_call: TRBD2
j_call: TRBJ2-1
clone_size: .
v_call: TRBV19
cdr3_nt: TGTGCCAGTAGTTCTATAGCGGGAGGCCACAATGAGCAGTTCTTC
cdr3_aa: CASSSIAGGHNEQFF

d_call: TRBD2
j_call: TRBJ2-1
clone_size: .
v_call: TRBV7-9
cdr3_nt: TGTGCCAGCAGCTCCCCGACTAGCGGGAGATCCCATGAGCAGTTCTTC
cdr3_aa: CASSSPTSGRSHEQFF

d_call: TRBD2
j_call: TRBJ2-1
clone_size: once
v_call: TRBV2
cdr3_nt: TGTGCCAGCAGTGAGACTAGCGGGAGCTCCTACAATGAGCAGTTCTTC
cdr3_aa: CASSETSGSSYNEQFF

d_call: .
j_call: TRBJ2-7
clone_size: few
v_call: TRBV28
cdr3_nt: TGTGCCAGCTCTTCTGCAGCCTACGAGCAGTACTTC
cdr3_aa: CASSSAAYEQYF

d_call: TRBD1
j_call: TRBJ1-5
clone_size: .
v_call: TRBV6-1
cdr3_nt: TGTGCCAGCACCGAAGACAGGGCGGTTAGTCAGCCCCAGCATTTT
cdr3_aa: CASTEDRAVSQPQHF

d_call: TRBD2
j_call: TRBJ2-7
clone_size: .
v_call: TRBV5-1
cdr3_nt: TGCGCCAGCAGCTTGGGTTCGCTAGCGGGGGTAAACGAGCAGTACTTC
cdr3_aa: CASSLGSLAGVNEQYF

d_call: .
j_call: TRBJ1-2
clone_size: .
v_call: TRBV27
cdr3_nt: TGTGCCAGCAGTTTACTGGGCAGAAACTATGGCTACACCTTC
cdr3_aa: CASSLLGRNYGYTF

d_call: .
j_call: TRBJ2-7
clone_size: .
v_call: TRBV6-6
cdr3_nt: TGTGCCAGCAGCTTTTACCCAACCTACGAGCAGTACTTC
cdr3_aa: CASSFYPTYEQYF

d_call: .
j_call: TRBJ1-5
clone_size: .
v_call: TRBV19
cdr3_nt: TGTGCCAGTACTACAGAACTCTATAGCAATCAGCCCCAGCATTTT
cdr3_aa: CASTTELYSNQPQHF

d_call: TRBD1
j_call: TRBJ2-5
clone_size: .
v_call: TRBV7-6
cdr3_nt: TGTGCCAGCAGCGACAGGGTGTGGGAGACCCAGTACTTC
cdr3_aa: CASSDRVWETQYF

d_call: .
j_call: TRBJ2-7
clone_size: .
v_call: TRBV19
cdr3_nt: TGTGCCAGTAGTATTGGGCACGAAACCTACGAGCAGTACTTC
cdr3_aa: CASSIGHETYEQYF

d_call: .
j_call: TRBJ2-7
clone_size: once
v_call: TRBV13
cdr3_nt: TGTGCCAGCAGCTTAGGGGCTGTTGATTACGAGCAGTACTTC
cdr3_aa: CASSLGAVDYEQYF

d_call: TRBD1
j_call: TRBJ2-5
clone_size: .
v_call: TRBV7-9
cdr3_nt: TGTGCCAGCAGCTTGCCAGGGGGCGGAGAGACCCAGTACTTC
cdr3_aa: CASSLPGGGETQYF

d_call: .
j_call: TRBJ2-5
clone_size: .
v_call: TRBV28
cdr3_nt: TGTGCCAGCAGCGACCCCCGGGGGAGGGAGACCCAGTACTTC
cdr3_aa: CASSDPRGRETQYF

d_call: .
j_call: TRBJ2-1
clone_size: .
v_call: TRBV10-3
cdr3_nt: TGTGCCATCAGCACTGCGGTCTATGAGCAGTTCTTC
cdr3_aa: CAISTAVYEQFF

d_call: TRBD1
j_call: TRBJ1-1
clone_size: .
v_call: TRBV6-1
cdr3_nt: TGTGCCAGCAGATTTGGGGACAGGGAACCTACTGAAGCTTTCTTT
cdr3_aa: CASRFGDREPTEAFF

d_call: .
j_call: TRBJ2-7
clone_size: .
v_call: TRBV7-9
cdr3_nt: TGTGCCAGCAGCCCGGAGGGGGTCTACGAGCAGTACTTC
cdr3_aa: CASSPEGVYEQYF

d_call: .
j_call: TRBJ1-2
clone_size: .
v_call: TRBV7-9
cdr3_nt: TGTGCCAGCAGCTTCAGGGGAATAGACGCTAACTATGGCTACACCTTC
cdr3_aa: CASSFRGIDANYGYTF

d_call: .
j_call: TRBJ2-7
clone_size: .
v_call: TRBV14
cdr3_nt: TGTGCCAGCAGCTTACGATATTACCACGAGCAGTACTTC
cdr3_aa: CASSLRYYHEQYF

d_call: .
j_call: TRBJ1-1
clone_size: once
v_call: TRBV29-1
cdr3_nt: TGCAGCGTTGAAGGGAATTCCCCGGACCGCCCATATGAAGCTTTCTTT
cdr3_aa: CSVEGNSPDRPYEAFF

d_call: .
j_call: TRBJ2-1
clone_size: .
v_call: TRBV7-3
cdr3_nt: TGTGCCAGCAGCTCACGGGACACATACAATGAGCAGTTCTTC
cdr3_aa: CASSSRDTYNEQFF

d_call: .
j_call: TRBJ1-1
clone_size: once
v_call: TRBV19
cdr3_nt: TGTGCCAGTAGTATTGGTGGTCTCACTGAAGCTTTCTTT
cdr3_aa: CASSIGGLTEAFF

d_call: TRBD1
j_call: TRBJ2-7
clone_size: once
v_call: TRBV7-9
cdr3_nt: TGTGCCAGCAGCACGGACAGGAGCTCCTACGAGCAGTACTTC
cdr3_aa: CASSTDRSSYEQYF

d_call: TRBD1
j_call: TRBJ1-5
clone_size: .
v_call: TRBV2
cdr3_nt: TGTGCCAGCAGTGTTCGACAGGGAGTGAGGAGCAATCAGCCCCAGCATTTT
cdr3_aa: CASSVRQGVRSNQPQHF

d_call: TRBD2
j_call: TRBJ2-1
clone_size: .
v_call: TRBV5-1
cdr3_nt: TGCGCCAGCAGTATAGCGGGACCCTACAATGAGCAGTTCTTC
cdr3_aa: CASSIAGPYNEQFF

d_call: .
j_call: TRBJ2-1
clone_size: .
v_call: TRBV5-6
cdr3_nt: TGTGCCAGCAGCTTAAATACAATTGAGCAGTTCTTC
cdr3_aa: CASSLNTIEQFF

d_call: TRBD2
j_call: TRBJ2-7
clone_size: .
v_call: TRBV30
cdr3_nt: TGTGCCTGGAGTTTAGCGGGAGGGTACGAGCAGTACTTC
cdr3_aa: CAWSLAGGYEQYF

d_call: .
j_call: TRBJ2-7
clone_size: few
v_call: TRBV27
cdr3_nt: TGTGCCAGCAGTTTATTCCCCGGGAACGAGCAGTACTTC
cdr3_aa: CASSLFPGNEQYF

d_call: .
j_call: TRBJ1-5
clone_size: .
v_call: TRBV19
cdr3_nt: TGTGCCAGTAGTATAGGGGAAGGGTATGGTCAGCCCCAGCATTTT
cdr3_aa: CASSIGEGYGQPQHF

d_call: .
j_call: TRBJ1-2
clone_size: .
v_call: TRBV7-9
cdr3_nt: TGTGCCAGCAGCTTTGGCGGCAGGGCGAACTATGGCTACACCTTC
cdr3_aa: CASSFGGRANYGYTF

d_call: .
j_call: TRBJ2-1
clone_size: .
v_call: TRBV25-1
cdr3_nt: TGTGCCAGCGACCATGGGCGGGATGTACAAGAGCAGTTCTTC
cdr3_aa: CASDHGRDVQEQFF

d_call: .
j_call: TRBJ1-5
clone_size: .
v_call: TRBV19
cdr3_nt: TGTGCCAGTAGTATTTATGAGGGTCAGCCCCAGCATTTT
cdr3_aa: CASSIYEGQPQHF

d_call: .
j_call: TRBJ2-7
clone_size: .
v_call: TRBV7-5
cdr3_nt: TGTGTCAGAAGCTTAGTCTTTAACGGGACAGTGCTTGAGCAGTACTTC
cdr3_aa: CVRSLVFNGTVLEQYF

d_call: .
j_call: TRBJ2-7
clone_size: .
v_call: TRBV21-1
cdr3_nt: TGTGCCAGCAGCAAAAAGGCTGGCGGGATCACCTCCTACGAGCAGTACTTC
cdr3_aa: CASSKKAGGITSYEQYF

d_call: TRBD1
j_call: TRBJ2-7
clone_size: .
v_call: TRBV2
cdr3_nt: TGTGCCAGCAGGCCGGACCGAGACAGGGCCCCCTTGGAGCAGTACTTC
cdr3_aa: CASRPDRDRAPLEQYF

d_call: TRBD2
j_call: TRBJ2-7
clone_size: .
v_call: TRBV18
cdr3_nt: TGTGCCAGCTCACTCCAGAGCGGGAGCCCCAACTACGAGCAGTACTTC
cdr3_aa: CASSLQSGSPNYEQYF

d_call: TRBD1
j_call: TRBJ2-7
clone_size: .
v_call: TRBV6-5
cdr3_nt: TGTGCCAGCAGTCTAGGGGGGACAGGGTGGGTGGAGCAGTACTTC
cdr3_aa: CASSLGGTGWVEQYF

d_call: .
j_call: TRBJ1-2
clone_size: .
v_call: TRBV7-9
cdr3_nt: TGTGCCAGCAGCTTAGGGGATTTGTATGGCTACACCTTC
cdr3_aa: CASSLGDLYGYTF

d_call: TRBD1
j_call: TRBJ1-2
clone_size: .
v_call: TRBV2
cdr3_nt: TGTGCCAGCCCATCTCTGCAGGGGGTTCTTTATGGCTACACCTTC
cdr3_aa: CASPSLQGVLYGYTF

d_call: TRBD2
j_call: TRBJ2-3
clone_size: .
v_call: TRBV7-9
cdr3_nt: TGTGCCAGCAGCCCTGGGACTAGCGGGACTACAGATACGCAGTATTTT
cdr3_aa: CASSPGTSGTTDTQYF

d_call: .
j_call: TRBJ2-7
clone_size: .
v_call: TRBV9
cdr3_nt: TGTGCCAGCAGCTCACGGGACGGTTCCTACGAGCAGTACTTC
cdr3_aa: CASSSRDGSYEQYF

d_call: TRBD2
j_call: TRBJ2-1
clone_size: .
v_call: TRBV19
cdr3_nt: TGTGCCAGTAGTCCCTTTGGGGGGGATGAGCAGTTCTTC
cdr3_aa: CASSPFGGDEQFF

d_call: .
j_call: TRBJ2-7
clone_size: .
v_call: TRBV29-1
cdr3_nt: TGCAGCGTTGAAGATCCTGCGGGACGGCTCTACGAGCAGTACTTC
cdr3_aa: CSVEDPAGRLYEQYF

d_call: .
j_call: TRBJ1-1
clone_size: .
v_call: TRBV7-9
cdr3_nt: TGTGCCAGCAGCTTACTTCCGGGGGAGAGCACTGAAGCTTTCTTT
cdr3_aa: CASSLLPGESTEAFF

d_call: TRBD1
j_call: TRBJ2-5
clone_size: .
v_call: TRBV10-2
cdr3_nt: TGCGCCAGCAGCCAGACAGGGGGAAGCCAAGAGACCCAGTACTTC
cdr3_aa: CASSQTGGSQETQYF

d_call: .
j_call: TRBJ2-3
clone_size: once
v_call: TRBV27
cdr3_nt: TGTGCCAGCAGTTTACTCGCCAGGGGTGGCACAGATACGCAGTATTTT
cdr3_aa: CASSLLARGGTDTQYF

d_call: .
j_call: TRBJ1-1
clone_size: .
v_call: TRBV27
cdr3_nt: TGTGCCAGCAGTTTAAGTTGGCCCCCCATAGAAGCTTTCTTT
cdr3_aa: CASSLSWPPIEAFF

d_call: .
j_call: TRBJ1-1
clone_size: .
v_call: TRBV28
cdr3_nt: TGTGCCAGCAGTCCCTCACGGGAGTACACTGAAGCTTTCTTT
cdr3_aa: CASSPSREYTEAFF

d_call: TRBD2
j_call: TRBJ2-2
clone_size: .
v_call: TRBV28
cdr3_nt: TGTGCCAGCAGCTCACTAGCGGGAGCTACCGGGGAGCTGTTTTTT
cdr3_aa: CASSSLAGATGELFF

d_call: .
j_call: TRBJ1-2
clone_size: .
v_call: TRBV5-1
cdr3_nt: TGCGCCAGCAGCTTGGGGACTCTAACCGCCTTC
cdr3_aa: CASSLGTLTAF

d_call: .
j_call: TRBJ2-7
clone_size: .
v_call: TRBV30
cdr3_nt: TGTGCCTGGAGTGCCCCAGGGAGCTACGAGCAGTACTTC
cdr3_aa: CAWSAPGSYEQYF